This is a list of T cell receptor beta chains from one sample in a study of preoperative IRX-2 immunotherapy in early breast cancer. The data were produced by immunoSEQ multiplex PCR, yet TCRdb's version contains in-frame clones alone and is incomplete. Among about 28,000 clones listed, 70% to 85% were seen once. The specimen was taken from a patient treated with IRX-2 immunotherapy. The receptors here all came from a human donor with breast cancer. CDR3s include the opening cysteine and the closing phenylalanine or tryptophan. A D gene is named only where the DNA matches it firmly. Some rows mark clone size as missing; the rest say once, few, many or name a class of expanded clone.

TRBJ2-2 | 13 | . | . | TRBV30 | TGTGCCTGCCGCGGGCGGAACACCGGGGAGCTGTTTTTT | CACRGRNTGELFF
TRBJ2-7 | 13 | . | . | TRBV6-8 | TGTGCCAGCAGTTACGAGGCCTCCTACGAGCAGTACTTC | CASSYEASYEQYF
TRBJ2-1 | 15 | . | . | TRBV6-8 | TGTGCCAGCAGTTACATTCCTAGTTCCTACAATGAGCAGTTCTTC | CASSYIPSSYNEQFF
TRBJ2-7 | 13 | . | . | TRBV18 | TGTGCCAGCTCCCCCCCGGGGATCAACGAGCAGTACTTC | CASSPPGINEQYF
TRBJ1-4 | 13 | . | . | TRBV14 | TGTGCCAGCAGCCAAGTTGTCGGCGAAAAACTGTTTTTT | CASSQVVGEKLFF
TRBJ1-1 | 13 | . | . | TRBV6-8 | TGTGCCATCAGGGTAGGGGAATGGGGTGAAGCTTTCTTT | CAIRVGEWGEAFF
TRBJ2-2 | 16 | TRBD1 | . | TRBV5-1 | TGCGCCAGCAGCTCCAGGTTTGGACAGGGGGTGCGGGAGCTGTTTTTT | CASSSRFGQGVRELFF
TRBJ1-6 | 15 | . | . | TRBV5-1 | TGCGCCAGCAGCTTGGAGGTGGGCGCTAATTCACCCCTCCACTTT | CASSLEVGANSPLHF
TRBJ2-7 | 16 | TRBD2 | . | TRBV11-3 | TGTGCCAGCAGCTCCCTAGCGGGGGCCGTCTCCTACGAGCAGTACTTC | CASSSLAGAVSYEQYF
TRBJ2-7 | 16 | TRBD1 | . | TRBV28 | TGTGCCAGCAGTCCTTCCACCGGGACAGGGGACTACGAGCAGTACTTC | CASSPSTGTGDYEQYF
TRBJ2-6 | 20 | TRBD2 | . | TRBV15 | TGTGCCACCAGCAGAGATCCGCTAGCGGGAGTCGGCTCTGGGGCCAACGTCCTGACTTTC | CATSRDPLAGVGSGANVLTF
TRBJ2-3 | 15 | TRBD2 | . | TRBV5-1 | TGCGCCAGCAGCTTACTAGCGGGCGACACAGATACGCAGTATTTT | CASSLLAGDTDTQYF
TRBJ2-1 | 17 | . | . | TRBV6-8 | TGTGCCAGCAGTTCCCCACACACAGTTACAGCCTACAATGAGCAGTTCTTC | CASSSPHTVTAYNEQFF
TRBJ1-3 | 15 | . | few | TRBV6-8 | TGTGCCAGCAGCGCAGATCCGGTTGGTGGAAACACCATATATTTT | CASSADPVGGNTIYF
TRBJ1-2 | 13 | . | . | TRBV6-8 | TGTGCCGCCGGCGGGGATTCGGTCGGTGGCTACACCTTC | CAAGGDSVGGYTF
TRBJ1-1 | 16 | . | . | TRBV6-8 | TGTGCCAGCAGTTACTCGAACGAGGACATGAACACTGAAGCTTTCTTT | CASSYSNEDMNTEAFF
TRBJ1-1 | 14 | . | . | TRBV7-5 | TGTGCCAGCAGACAGAGAACCTTGAACACTGAAGCTTTCTTT | CASRQRTLNTEAFF
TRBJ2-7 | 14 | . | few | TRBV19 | TGTGCCAGTAGTATAGGTCCGGGGGACTACGAGCAGTACTTC | CASSIGPGDYEQYF
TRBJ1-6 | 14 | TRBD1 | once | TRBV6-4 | TGTGCCAGCAGGGAGACAGGGGAAAATTCACCCCTCCACTTT | CASRETGENSPLHF
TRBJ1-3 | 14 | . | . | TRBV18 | TGTGCCAGCTCACCGTTTGGACAGGGAAACACCATATATTTT | CASSPFGQGNTIYF
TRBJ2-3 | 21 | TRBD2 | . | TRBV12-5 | TGTGCTAGTGGTTTGAACAGGCCGGGACTAGCGGGCTTTGTCGGCACAGATACGCAGTATTTT | CASGLNRPGLAGFVGTDTQYF
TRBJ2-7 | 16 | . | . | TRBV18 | TGTGCCAGCTCACCCCAACAGGCCTCCCCGGATTACGAGCAGTACTTC | CASSPQQASPDYEQYF
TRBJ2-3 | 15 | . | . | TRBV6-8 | TGTGCCAGCAGTTACTTTGGGAGGCGGACATATACGCAGTATTTT | CASSYFGRRTYTQYF
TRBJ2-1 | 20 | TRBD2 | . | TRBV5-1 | TGCGCCAGCAGCTTGGTGGCGGGGGGGAGCTTTATTAGCTCCTACAATGAGCAGTTCTTC | CASSLVAGGSFISSYNEQFF
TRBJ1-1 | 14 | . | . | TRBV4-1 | TGCGCCAGCAGCCAAGTCTTTCAGGGAAGGGAAGCTTTCTTT | CASSQVFQGREAFF
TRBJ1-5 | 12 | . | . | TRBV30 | TGTGCCTGGAGCGGGGAGCATCAGCCCCAGCATTTT | CAWSGEHQPQHF
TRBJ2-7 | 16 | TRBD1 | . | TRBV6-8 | TGTGCCAGCAGTCCGCGGGACAGGGGCGACCCTTACGAGCAGTACTTC | CASSPRDRGDPYEQYF
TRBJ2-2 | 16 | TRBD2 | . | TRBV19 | TGTGCCAGTACCCCGGGACTAGCGGGAGTCAGCGGGGAGCTGTTTTTT | CASTPGLAGVSGELFF
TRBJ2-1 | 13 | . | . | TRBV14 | TGTGCCAGCAGCTTTCGACGTCACAATGAGCAGTTCTTC | CASSFRRHNEQFF
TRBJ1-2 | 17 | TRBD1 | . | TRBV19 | TGTGCCAGTAGTATTCGACAGGGGGCCAGTTCCCAGCGGGGCTACACCTTC | CASSIRQGASSQRGYTF
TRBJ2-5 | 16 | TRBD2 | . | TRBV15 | TGTGCCACCAGCAGAGGAGCAGCGGGGGCCGAAGAGACCCAGTACTTC | CATSRGAAGAEETQYF
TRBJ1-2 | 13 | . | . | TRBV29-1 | TGCAGCGTTGATCCCCGGGCGGAGTATGGCTACACCTTC | CSVDPRAEYGYTF
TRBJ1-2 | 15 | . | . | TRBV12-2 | TGTGCCATCCCGCGAGGGGGGTCCCGCCCCGTTGGCTACACCTTC | CAIPRGGSRPVGYTF
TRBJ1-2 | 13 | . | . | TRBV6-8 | TGTGCCAGCAGTTTGACAGCAGCATATGGCTACACCTTC | CASSLTAAYGYTF
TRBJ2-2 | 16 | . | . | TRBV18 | TGTGCCAGCTCACCAGGACAAACACCAAACACCGGGGAGCTGTTTTTT | CASSPGQTPNTGELFF
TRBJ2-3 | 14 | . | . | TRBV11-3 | TGTGCCAGCAGCCCCGGACACTTCACAGATACGCAGTATTTT | CASSPGHFTDTQYF
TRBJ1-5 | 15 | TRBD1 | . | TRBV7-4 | TGTGCCAGCAGCTTAGTTGGACAGGGGAATCAGCCCCAGCATTTT | CASSLVGQGNQPQHF
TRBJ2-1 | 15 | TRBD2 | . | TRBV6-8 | TGTGCCAGCAGTGACCCGGGGGGGCCGGTAAATGAGCAGTTCTTC | CASSDPGGPVNEQFF
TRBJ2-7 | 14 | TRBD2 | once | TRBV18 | TGTGCCAGCTCACGGGGGAACGGGAGGGACGAGCAGTACTTC | CASSRGNGRDEQYF
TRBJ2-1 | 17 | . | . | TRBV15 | TGTGCCACCAGCAGGAGGGTAGAGTGGGGCGCCTACAATGAGCAGTTCTTC | CATSRRVEWGAYNEQFF